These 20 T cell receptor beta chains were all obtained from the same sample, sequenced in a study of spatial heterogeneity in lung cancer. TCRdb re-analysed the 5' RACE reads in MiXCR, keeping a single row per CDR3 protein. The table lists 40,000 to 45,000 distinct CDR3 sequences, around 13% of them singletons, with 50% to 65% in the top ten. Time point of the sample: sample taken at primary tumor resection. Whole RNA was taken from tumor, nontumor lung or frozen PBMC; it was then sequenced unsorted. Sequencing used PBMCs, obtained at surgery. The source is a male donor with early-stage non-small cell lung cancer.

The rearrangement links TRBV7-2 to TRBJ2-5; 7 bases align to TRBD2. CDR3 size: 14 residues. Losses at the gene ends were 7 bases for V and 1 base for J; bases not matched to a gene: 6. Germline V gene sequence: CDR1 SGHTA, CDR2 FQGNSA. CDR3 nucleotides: TGTGCCAGCACCGGGGGAGGGGCCCAAGAGACCCAGTACTTC. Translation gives CASTGGGAQETQYF.

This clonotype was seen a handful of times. The CDR3 spells CSAPIEGDTQYF. CDR3 coding DNA: TGCAGCGCCCCAATCGAAGGGGATACGCAGTATTTT. The J gene is TRBJ2-3, the V gene TRBV29-1; D is uncertain. CDR1 and CDR2 from the germline V gene are SQVTM and ANQGSEA. V was trimmed by 7 bases and J by 6 bases, leaving 14 bases between them. The CDR3 totals 12 residues.

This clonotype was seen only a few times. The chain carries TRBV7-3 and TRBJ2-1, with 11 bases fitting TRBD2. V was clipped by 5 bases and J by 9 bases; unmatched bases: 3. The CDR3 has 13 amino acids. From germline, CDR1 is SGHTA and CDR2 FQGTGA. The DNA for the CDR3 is TGTGCCAGCAGCCCACTAGCGGGGGTTGAGCAGTTCTTC. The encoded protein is CASSPLAGVEQFF.

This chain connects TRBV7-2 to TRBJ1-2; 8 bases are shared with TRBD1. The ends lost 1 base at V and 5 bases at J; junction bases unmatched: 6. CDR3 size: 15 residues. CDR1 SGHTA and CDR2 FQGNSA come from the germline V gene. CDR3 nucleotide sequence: TGTGCCAGCAGCTTAGGGCAGGGGGCAGATTATGGCTACACCTTC. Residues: CASSLGQGADYGYTF. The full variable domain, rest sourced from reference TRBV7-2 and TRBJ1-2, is GAGVSQSPSNKVTEKGKDVELRCDPISGHTALYWYRQSLGQGLEFLIYFQGNSAPDKSGLPSDRFSAERTGGSVSTLTIQRTQQEDSAVYLCASSLGQGADYGYTFGSGTRLTVV.

The CDR3 DNA reads TGTGCCAGCAGTTTATCCCGGGGGAGGAACGAGCAGTACTTC. It encodes CASSLSRGRNEQYF. The genes are TRBV28 and TRBJ2-7, with D tentatively TRBD2 (6 bases). Germline V gene data show CDR1 as MDHEN and CDR2 as SYDVKM. There are 14 residues in the CDR3. Trimming shortened V by 1 base and J by 5 bases, and 12 bases separated the two germline ends.

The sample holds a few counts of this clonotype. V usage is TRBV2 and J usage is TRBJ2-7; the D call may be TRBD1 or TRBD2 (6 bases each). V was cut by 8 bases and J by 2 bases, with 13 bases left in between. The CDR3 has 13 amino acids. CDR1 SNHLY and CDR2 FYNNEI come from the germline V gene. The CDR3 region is CASAAGTTYEQYF. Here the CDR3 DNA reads TGTGCCAGCGCCGCGGGGACAACCTACGAGCAGTACTTC.

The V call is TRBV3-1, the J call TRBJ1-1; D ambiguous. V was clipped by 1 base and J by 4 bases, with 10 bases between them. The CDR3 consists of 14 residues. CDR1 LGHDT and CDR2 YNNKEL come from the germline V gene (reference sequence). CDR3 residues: CASSQGGFGTEAFF. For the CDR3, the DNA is TGTGCCAGCAGCCAAGGAGGGTTCGGCACTGAAGCTTTCTTT.

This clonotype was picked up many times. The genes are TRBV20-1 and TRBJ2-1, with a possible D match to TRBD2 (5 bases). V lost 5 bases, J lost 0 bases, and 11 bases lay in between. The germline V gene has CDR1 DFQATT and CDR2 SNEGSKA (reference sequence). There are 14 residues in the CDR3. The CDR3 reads CSAAPGSSYNEQFF. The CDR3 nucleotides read TGCAGTGCTGCCCCGGGGAGCTCCTACAATGAGCAGTTCTTC.

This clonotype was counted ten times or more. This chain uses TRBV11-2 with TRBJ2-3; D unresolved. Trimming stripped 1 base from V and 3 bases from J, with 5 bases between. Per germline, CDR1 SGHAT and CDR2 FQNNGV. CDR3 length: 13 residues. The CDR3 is CASSLGGTDTQYF. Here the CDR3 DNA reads TGTGCCAGCAGCTTAGGGGGAACAGATACGCAGTATTTT.

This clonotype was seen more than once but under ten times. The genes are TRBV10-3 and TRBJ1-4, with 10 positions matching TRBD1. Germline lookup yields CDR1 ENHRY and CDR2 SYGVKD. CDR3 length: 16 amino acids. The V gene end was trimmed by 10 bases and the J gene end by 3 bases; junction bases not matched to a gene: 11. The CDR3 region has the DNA TGTGCCAGCTCGTCCCGGGACAGGGGTTCTAATGAAAAACTGTTTTTT. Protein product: CASSSRDRGSNEKLFF.

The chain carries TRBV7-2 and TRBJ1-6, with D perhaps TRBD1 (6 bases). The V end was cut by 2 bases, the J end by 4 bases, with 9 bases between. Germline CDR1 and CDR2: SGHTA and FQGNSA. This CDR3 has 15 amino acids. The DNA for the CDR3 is TGTGCCAGCAGCTTACGACAGGAGTATAATTCACCCCTCCACTTT. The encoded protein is CASSLRQEYNSPLHF.

CDR3 sequence: CASSHLYSNQPQHF. DNA for the CDR3: TGTGCCAGCAGCCACCTCTATAGCAATCAGCCCCAGCATTTT. The chain links TRBV6-2 or TRBV6-3 to TRBJ1-5; D not certain. Germline values: CDR1 MNHEY, CDR2 SVGEGT. V lost 6 bases and J lost 0, with 9 bases in between. This CDR3 comprises 14 residues.

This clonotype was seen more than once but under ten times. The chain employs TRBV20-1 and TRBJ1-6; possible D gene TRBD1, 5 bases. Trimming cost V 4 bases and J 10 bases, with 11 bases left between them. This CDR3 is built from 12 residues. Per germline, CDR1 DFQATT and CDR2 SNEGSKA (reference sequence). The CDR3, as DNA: TGCAGTGCTAACAGGATAGGGTCACCCCTCCACTTT. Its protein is CSANRIGSPLHF.

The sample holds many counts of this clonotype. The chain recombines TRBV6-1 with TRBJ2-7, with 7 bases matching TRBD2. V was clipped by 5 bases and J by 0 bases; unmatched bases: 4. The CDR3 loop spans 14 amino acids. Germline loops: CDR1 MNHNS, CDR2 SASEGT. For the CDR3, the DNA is TGTGCCAGCAGTTGGCTAGCGGCCTCCTACGAGCAGTACTTC. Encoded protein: CASSWLAASYEQYF.

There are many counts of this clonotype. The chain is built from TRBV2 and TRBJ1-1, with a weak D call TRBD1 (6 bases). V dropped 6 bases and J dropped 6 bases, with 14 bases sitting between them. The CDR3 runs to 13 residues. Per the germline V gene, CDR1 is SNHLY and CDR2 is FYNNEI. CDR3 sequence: CASRLTGRSEAFF. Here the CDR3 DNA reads TGTGCCAGCAGATTGACAGGTCGGTCTGAAGCTTTCTTT.

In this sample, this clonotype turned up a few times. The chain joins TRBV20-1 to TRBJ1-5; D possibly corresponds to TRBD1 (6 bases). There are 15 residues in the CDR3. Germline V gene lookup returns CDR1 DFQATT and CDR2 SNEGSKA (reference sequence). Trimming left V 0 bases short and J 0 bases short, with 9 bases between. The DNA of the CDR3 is TGCAGTGCTAGAGATGGACAGTATAGCAATCAGCCCCAGCATTTT. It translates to CSARDGQYSNQPQHF.

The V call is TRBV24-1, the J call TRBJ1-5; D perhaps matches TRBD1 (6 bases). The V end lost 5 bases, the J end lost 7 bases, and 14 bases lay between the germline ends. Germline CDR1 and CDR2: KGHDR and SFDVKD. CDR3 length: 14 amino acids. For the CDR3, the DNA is TGTGCCACCAGTGCTGAAGGGGGATACCAGCCCCAGCATTTT. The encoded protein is CATSAEGGYQPQHF.

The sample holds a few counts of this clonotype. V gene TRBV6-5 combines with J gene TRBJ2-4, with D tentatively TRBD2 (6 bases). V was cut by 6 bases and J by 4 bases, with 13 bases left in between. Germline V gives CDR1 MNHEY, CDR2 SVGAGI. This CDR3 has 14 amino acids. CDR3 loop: CASRQPGEKNIQYF. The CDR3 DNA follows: TGTGCCAGCAGACAACCGGGAGAGAAAAACATTCAGTACTTC.

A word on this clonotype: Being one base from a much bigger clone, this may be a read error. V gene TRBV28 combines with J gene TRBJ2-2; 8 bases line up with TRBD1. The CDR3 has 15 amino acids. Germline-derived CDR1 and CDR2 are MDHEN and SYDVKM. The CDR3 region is CAGSPDRGGTGELFF. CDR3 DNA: TGTGCCGGCAGTCCAGACAGGGGAGGCACCGGGGAGCTGTTTTTT.

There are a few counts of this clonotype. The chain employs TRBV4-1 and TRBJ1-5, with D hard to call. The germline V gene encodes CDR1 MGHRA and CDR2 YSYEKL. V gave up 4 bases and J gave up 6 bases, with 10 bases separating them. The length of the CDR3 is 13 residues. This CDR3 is CASSRVKGQPQHF. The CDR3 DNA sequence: TGCGCCAGCAGCCGGGTTAAGGGTCAGCCCCAGCATTTT.